This record concerns one TCR beta chain sequence. The antigen remains unidentified. This entry belongs to a study of cytomegalovirus exposure and HLA in healthy donors. Vbeta (60) and Jbeta (13) primers were used in the PCR. The repertoire was sequenced with immunoSEQ multiplex PCR; TCRdb's copy has only in-frame clones and lacks some. The sample has approximately 70,000 clones, around three quarters seen once. The study's findings and limits: Analysis was carried out at a later point, and it linked a missense DCLRE1C variant to TCR beta V- and J-gene trimming.

The CDR3 runs 13 residues. Per germline, CDR1 MNHEY and CDR2 SMNVEV (reference sequence). The V end lost 3 bases, the J end lost 7 bases, and 10 bases lay between the germline ends. Material for sequencing was PBMCs. The chain joins TRBV27 to TRBJ1-5; D is unresolved. This TCR was recovered from a woman aged 45-65 years in good health and CMV-seropositive. The CDR3 loop is CASSFSTLQPQHF. CDR3 in DNA: TGTGCCAGCAGTTTCTCGACTCTCCAGCCCCAGCATTTT.